This passage covers 22 T cell receptor beta chains from one sample sequenced in a study of T cell responses to AZD1222 COVID-19 vaccine. Profiled with immunoSEQ multiplex PCR; TCRdb holds only in-frame clones, not every one. In the table there are about 130,000 clones, 90% of which are singletons. Material: peripheral blood, obtained on day 0 of AZD1222 vaccination. The receptors were sampled from an adult in good health.

This chain joins TRBV7-3 and TRBJ1-2; a possible D gene is TRBD1 (5 bases). V dropped 1 base and J dropped 2 bases, with 11 bases sitting between them. The CDR3 runs 15 residues. Germline CDR1 is SGHTA and CDR2 is FQGTGA. CDR3 protein: CASSLMQGQNYGYTF. As DNA, the CDR3 is TGTGCCAGCAGCTTAATGCAGGGCCAGAACTATGGCTACACCTTC.

The V gene is TRBV7-2, the J gene TRBJ2-7; 15 bases are shared with TRBD2. V dropped 3 bases and J dropped 7; count of bases not matched to a gene: 4. CDR3 length: 15 amino acids. CDR1 is SGHTA, CDR2 FQGNSA, per germline. In nucleotides, the CDR3 is TGTGCCAGCAGCTTTGGACTAGCGGGGGGGAAGGAGCAGTACTTC. This encodes CASSFGLAGGKEQYF.

This sequence joins TRBV10-2 and TRBJ2-7; D is uncertain. The germline V and J ends were trimmed by 5 bases and 3 bases, with 5 bases remaining between them. CDR1 WSHSY and CDR2 SAAADI come from the germline V gene. CDR3 size: 11 residues. CDR3: CASSQSYEQYF. DNA for the CDR3: TGCGCCAGCAGTCAAAGCTACGAGCAGTACTTC.

The chain combines TRBV6-5 with TRBJ2-2; TRBD1 agrees at 7 bases. The CDR3 has 15 residues. CDR1 MNHEY and CDR2 SVGAGI come from the germline V gene. Losses at the gene ends were 8 bases for V and 2 bases for J; bases not matched to a gene: 8. The CDR3, as DNA: TGTGCCAGCCTTTGGGACAGCGGTAACACCGGGGAGCTGTTTTTT. The encoded protein is CASLWDSGNTGELFF.

A single count supports this clone. V usage is TRBV6-4 and J usage is TRBJ2-3; 9 nucleotides agree with TRBD2. Trimming removed 0 bases from V and 1 base from J; junction bases left unmatched: 5. The germline V gene encodes CDR1 MRHNA and CDR2 SNTAGT. The CDR3 runs to 17 residues. The CDR3 protein is CASSDSSSGAGTDTQYF. In nucleotides, the CDR3 is TGTGCCAGCAGTGACTCTTCTAGCGGGGCGGGCACAGATACGCAGTATTTT.

This chain uses TRBV7-9 with TRBJ1-1; D is perhaps TRBD1 (6 bases). This CDR3 is built from 15 residues. The germline V gene has CDR1 SEHNR and CDR2 FQNEAQ (reference sequence). The V and J ends lost 3 bases and 0 bases respectively, with 11 bases between them. CDR3 sequence (DNA): TGTGCCAGCAGCTTTGGGGACAAGGTGAACACTGAAGCTTTCTTT. Protein: CASSFGDKVNTEAFF.

This chain joins TRBV2 and TRBJ2-7; 14 bases agree with TRBD2. Germline assignment: CDR1 SNHLY and CDR2 FYNNEI. The CDR3 has 15 residues. V gave up 8 bases and J gave up 8 bases; unmatched junction bases: 11. The CDR3 nucleotides read TGTGCCAGCCAAGTAGGACTAGCGGGGGGCAGCCAGCAGTACTTC. This sequence encodes CASQVGLAGGSQQYF.

The chain links TRBV30 to TRBJ1-5; the D is unclear. V was cut by 0 bases and J by 2 bases, with 11 bases left in between. The CDR3 has 15 residues. CDR1 is GTSNPN, CDR2 SVGIG, per germline (reference sequence). The CDR3 nucleotides read TGTGCCTGGAGTGTATCGGTGCAGGGCAATCAGCCCCAGCATTTT. Its translation is CAWSVSVQGNQPQHF.

This clone occurred once. The gene calls are TRBV2 and TRBJ1-6, with 9 bases that match TRBD1. V shed 3 bases, J shed 9 bases, and the junction held 3 bases outside the gene matches. Germline V CDR1 and CDR2: SNHLY, FYNNEI. The CDR3 sequence is 14 residues long. CDR3 region: CASSEGTGISPLHF. The CDR3 coding sequence is TGTGCCAGCAGTGAGGGGACAGGGATTTCACCCCTCCACTTT.

This CDR3 reads CATSQDRTGWNQPQHF. The DNA for the CDR3 is TGTGCCACCTCCCAAGATCGGACAGGGTGGAATCAGCCCCAGCATTTT. The chain recombines TRBV24-1 with TRBJ1-5, with TRBD1 matching 8 bases. This CDR3 has 16 residues. V lost 9 bases to trimming and J lost 4 bases; unmatched junction nucleotides: 13. Per germline, CDR1 KGHDR and CDR2 SFDVKD.

This rearrangement joins TRBV7-9 to TRBJ2-5; D remains ambiguous. This CDR3 is 17 amino acids long. Germline values: CDR1 SEHNR, CDR2 FQNEAQ (reference sequence). V lost 4 bases to trimming and J lost 0 bases, with 18 bases between them. The CDR3 DNA sequence: TGTGCCAGCAGCTCCATTCCCCAGCAGACGTACCAAGAGACCCAGTACTTC. It yields the protein CASSSIPQQTYQETQYF.

The chain combines TRBV6-5 with TRBJ2-7; D gene uncertain. There are 15 residues in the CDR3. Trimming took 7 bases from V and 0 from J, leaving 16 bases between them. Germline V gene sequence: CDR1 MNHEY, CDR2 SVGAGI. The CDR3 DNA reads as TGTGCCAGCAAGTACTCCGCAAGGAGCTCCTACGAGCAGTACTTC. Its protein product is CASKYSARSSYEQYF.

V usage is TRBV7-9 and J usage is TRBJ1-1; 8 bases agree with TRBD1. The CDR3 consists of 13 residues. V was clipped by 6 bases and J by 4 bases; unmatched bases: 4. CDR1 and CDR2 (germline): SEHNR, FQNEAQ (reference sequence). The CDR3 DNA reads as TGTGCCAGCAGACTACAGGGGGGCACTGAAGCTTTCTTT. Translation gives CASRLQGGTEAFF.

V is TRBV19 and J is TRBJ2-7; TRBD1 might be the D (7 bases). Trimming removed 6 bases from V and 4 bases from J, with 19 bases in between. There are 15 residues in the CDR3. Germline V gene lookup returns CDR1 LNHDA and CDR2 SQIVND (reference sequence). The CDR3 region is CASSVYPTGRYEQYF. The CDR3 coding sequence is TGTGCCAGTAGCGTATACCCGACAGGGAGGTACGAGCAGTACTTC.

This chain connects TRBV27 to TRBJ1-2; D uncertain. Germline CDR1 reads MNHEY; CDR2 reads SMNVEV (reference sequence). The ends were cut back, 3 bases at V and 8 bases at J, with 13 bases in the middle. CDR3 length: 13 residues. The CDR3 sequence: CASSFEGRVGYTF. DNA for the CDR3: TGTGCCAGCAGTTTTGAGGGTAGGGTCGGCTACACCTTC.

The V and J genes are TRBV3-1 (or the pseudogene TRBV3-2) and TRBJ1-1; D is undetermined. With 1 base removed from V and 1 base from J, the gap between germline ends came to 10 bases. Germline CDR1 reads LGHDT; CDR2 reads YNNKEL (reference sequence). CDR3 length: 15 residues. The CDR3 spells CASSQGRAENTEAFF. The CDR3 DNA follows: TGTGCCAGCAGCCAAGGTAGGGCAGAGAACACTGAAGCTTTCTTT.

The chain joins TRBV28 to TRBJ1-1; D uncertain. There are 15 residues in the CDR3. V shed 4 bases and J shed 2 bases, with 14 bases lying between them. The V gene's germline CDR1 is MDHEN and CDR2 SYDVKM. The CDR3 region is CASSSPGRLNTEAFF. CDR3 DNA: TGTGCCAGCAGTTCCCCGGGCAGACTAAACACTGAAGCTTTCTTT.

The rearrangement links TRBV5-8 to TRBJ1-5; tentatively, D is TRBD1 (5 bases). The V end was cut by 4 bases, the J end by 5 bases, with 19 bases between. This CDR3 has 16 residues. From germline, CDR1 is SGHTS and CDR2 YDEGEE. Written as DNA, the CDR3 is TGTGCCAGCAGCGGGGGACGGGGAGAGTGGTATCAGCCCCAGCATTTT. Protein product: CASSGGRGEWYQPQHF.

The genes are TRBV10-3 and TRBJ2-5; 13 nucleotides align to TRBD2. The length of the CDR3 is 16 residues. Germline V gene data show CDR1 as ENHRY and CDR2 as SYGVKD. V shed 5 bases and J 1 base; nucleotides not matched to a gene: 4. Here the CDR3 reads CAISPGLAGAQETQYF. In nucleotides, the CDR3 is TGTGCCATCAGTCCAGGACTAGCGGGGGCCCAAGAGACCCAGTACTTC.

The J gene is TRBJ2-2, the V gene TRBV27, with D maybe TRBD2 (6 bases). Per germline, CDR1 MNHEY and CDR2 SMNVEV (reference sequence). The CDR3 is 13 residues long. The germline V and J ends were trimmed by 10 bases and 1 base, with 10 bases remaining between them. CDR3 amino acids: CATSGGNTGELFF. The CDR3 region has the DNA TGTGCCACCTCCGGGGGGAACACCGGGGAGCTGTTTTTT.

The chain combines TRBV9 with TRBJ2-6; D possibly corresponds to TRBD2 (6 bases). With 4 bases removed from V and 0 bases from J, the gap between germline ends came to 8 bases. Germline V gene sequence: CDR1 SGDLS, CDR2 YYNGEE. The CDR3 consists of 15 residues. The CDR3 region is CASSMGGSGANVLTF. The CDR3 coding sequence is TGTGCCAGCAGCATGGGAGGCTCTGGGGCCAACGTCCTGACTTTC.

This rearrangement joins TRBV6-2 or TRBV6-3 to TRBJ2-7; tentative D call: TRBD1 (5 bases). Trimming took off 3 bases at V and 4 bases at J, with 16 bases between the two ends. Germline CDR1 and CDR2: MNHEY and SVGEGT. This CDR3 comprises 15 residues. The CDR3 nucleotides read TGTGCCAGCAGTTATAGCCGGACAAATTTTTACGAGCAGTACTTC. It codes for CASSYSRTNFYEQYF.